This T cell receptor (beta chain) is from a study of T cells in Graves' hyperthyroidism and ophthalmopathy. V was pared by 5 bases and J by 10 bases, with 4 bases of the junction left unmatched. Germline V gene lookup returns CDR1 MNHNS and CDR2 SASEGT. This CDR3 contains 11 residues. It was uncontrolled infection, other autoimmune disease, pregnancy or lactation that excluded patients. Sampled blood dates from first hyperthyroidism diagnosis, and it precedes any ophthalmopathy symptoms. Study findings and constraints: Researchers found most expanded thyroid clonotypes above 0.001 in blood as well.

The table lists this clonotype with a few counts. Its matching antigen is unknown. TCR beta CDR3 regions were amplified from RNA transcripts. During a first-round RT-PCR of the TCR CDR3, the HTBI primer set was used. From the multiplex PCR reads, TCRdb called clonotypes with MiXCR, one entry per CDR3 protein. This table has hundreds of thousands of distinct CDR3 sequences, approximately 19% appearing once. This clonotype originated in a woman between 50 and 59 years old with Graves' hyperthyroidism that later progressed to Graves' ophthalmopathy. What was sequenced was blood. The chain employs TRBV6-1 and TRBJ1-2; 7 bases align to TRBD1. In nucleotides, the CDR3 is TGTGCCAGCAGTCCAGGGGGTTACTACACCTTC. Encoded protein: CASSPGGYYTF.